These 11 T cell receptor beta chains came from one sample sequenced in a study of blood T cells in healthy people across ages. A second PCR of about 7 to 12 cycles used a sample-barcoded 5' primer and a J-beta primer mix. TCRdb analysed the 5' RACE reads with MiXCR anew, one entry per CDR3 protein. The sample lists about 940,000 distinct CDR3 sequences; about 48% were seen once. The sequencing input was blood. These TCRs come from a man between 25 and 39 years old in good health.

The chain links TRBV6-6 to TRBJ1-2, with D maybe TRBD1 (6 bases). Germline V gene lookup returns CDR1 MNHNY and CDR2 SVGAGI (reference sequence). This CDR3 is 12 amino acids long. V was trimmed by 7 bases and J by 2 bases, leaving 8 bases between them. CDR3 bases: TGTGCCAGCATCCAGGGGAACTATGGCTACACCTTC. It translates to CASIQGNYGYTF.

This chain uses TRBV11-2 with TRBJ2-3; no clear D. Germline CDR1 and CDR2: SGHAT and FQNNGV. The CDR3 is 16 amino acids. Trimming took off 5 bases at V and 3 bases at J, with 18 bases between the two ends. The DNA for the CDR3 is TGTGCCAGCAGCGCCCCTTGGGGTATAGGGACAGATACGCAGTATTTT. It translates to CASSAPWGIGTDTQYF.

The chain joins TRBV20-1 to TRBJ2-5; 9 bases are a match to TRBD2. V shed 3 bases, J shed 1 base, and the junction held 6 bases outside the gene matches. The CDR3 sequence is 15 residues long. In germline, CDR1 is DFQATT, CDR2 SNEGSKA (reference sequence). The CDR3 nucleotides read TGCAGTGCTAGGGCGGCTAGCGGGATCCAAGAGACCCAGTACTTC. Translated: CSARAASGIQETQYF.

This clonotype was found a few times. This chain links TRBV4-3 with TRBJ1-2; 7 bases line up with TRBD1. The ends lost 2 bases at V and 4 bases at J; junction bases unmatched: 10. CDR1 LGHNA and CDR2 YSLEER come from the germline V gene. The CDR3 runs 16 residues. The CDR3 coding sequence is TGCGCCAGCAGCCAATTATCGACAGGGCAGGGCTATGGCTACACCTTC. Its protein product is CASSQLSTGQGYGYTF.

This chain links TRBV11-1 with TRBJ2-7, with a possible D match to TRBD2 (5 bases). CDR3 length: 14 amino acids. Trimming cost V 2 bases and J 3 bases, with 11 bases left between them. Looked up from germline, CDR1 is SGHAT and CDR2 is FQDESV (reference sequence). The DNA for the CDR3 is TGTGCCAGCAGCTTAAAGAGGGTCGGCTACGAGCAGTACTTC. Its protein is CASSLKRVGYEQYF.

Concerning this clonotype itself: One end of the junction fails to match germline, which may point to a read error. The chain carries TRBV7-8 and TRBJ2-7; 7 bases match TRBD1. Germline loops: CDR1 SGHVS, CDR2 FQNEAQ. This CDR3 is built from 16 residues. DNA for the CDR3: TGTGCCAGCAGTTTAGGCTACAGGGGAAAACTCTACGAGCAGTACTTC. Amino acid sequence: CASSLGYRGKLYEQYF.

V usage is TRBV20-1 and J usage is TRBJ2-7; D ambiguous. Trimming removed 6 bases from V and 3 bases from J, with 9 bases in between. From germline, CDR1 is DFQATT and CDR2 SNEGSKA (reference sequence). This CDR3 region has 11 residues. For the CDR3, the DNA is TGCAGTGCCCTTCTCTACTACGAGCAGTACTTC. It yields the protein CSALLYYEQYF.

This clonotype was found a few times. V usage is TRBV7-3 and J usage is TRBJ2-2; no firm D call. Germline CDR1 is SGHTA and CDR2 is FQGTGA. The CDR3 sequence is 14 residues long. The V end was cut by 3 bases, the J end by 7 bases, with 12 bases between. The CDR3 region has the DNA TGTGCCAGCAGCTTTAGCAGTAACCTCGGGGAGCTGTTTTTT. Protein sequence: CASSFSSNLGELFF.

The rearrangement joins TRBV6-2 or TRBV6-3 to TRBJ1-2, with TRBD1 matching 7 bases. Germline lookup yields CDR1 MNHEY and CDR2 SVGEGT. The trim removed 3 bases at V and 3 bases at J, leaving 7 bases unmatched. This CDR3 has 15 amino acids. In DNA, the CDR3 is TGTGCCAGCAGTTATCCGGAGGGGGCGGACTATGGCTACACCTTC. Translation: CASSYPEGADYGYTF.

The J gene is TRBJ2-7, the V gene TRBV29-1; 9 positions agree with TRBD1. The CDR3 is made up of 15 amino acids. The ends lost 6 bases at V and 2 bases at J; junction bases unmatched: 11. CDR1 and CDR2 (germline): SQVTM, ANQGSEA. The CDR3 sequence: CSVGQHRGRTYEQYF. The CDR3 DNA is TGCAGCGTCGGGCAACACAGGGGGCGAACCTACGAGCAGTACTTC.

This clonotype occurred a few times. The chain uses TRBV5-1 and TRBJ2-1; 8 bases map to TRBD2. Per the germline V gene, CDR1 is SGHRS and CDR2 is YFSETQ. The junction had 6 bases not matched to a gene; V was cut back by 0 bases and J by 4 bases. CDR3 length: 16 amino acids. The CDR3 is CASSLGGGSGYNEQFF. The DNA for the CDR3 is TGCGCCAGCAGCTTGGGCGGGGGGTCCGGATACAATGAGCAGTTCTTC.